The subject of this entry is one T cell receptor beta chain. These data originate in a study of blood T cell repertoires in COVID-19. Whole-study context: Spain, Italy and the United States supplied samples that represented acute and convalescent COVID-19. Sources were T cells, B-cell-depleted T cells, or PBMCs; the material itself was cDNA or gDNA.

Original processing methods: Reference gene primer amplification gave estimated nucleated cell counts. Assay: immunoSEQ multiplex PCR; the TCRdb copy retains only in-frame clones and omits some. That table is the source of V, J and clone size, and D and trimming were worked out from the DNA. The sample carries about 21,000 clones, 83% recorded once. Trimming left V 4 bases short and J 1 base short, with 13 bases between. This CDR3 is 15 amino acids long. CDR1 and CDR2 (germline): LGHNA, YSLEER. Input material: peripheral blood. The receptor was isolated from a human donor in a cohort sampled during active COVID-19. The rearrangement links TRBV4-3 to TRBJ1-1; TRBD1 is a possible D gene (5 bases). The CDR3 nucleotides read TGCGCCAGCAGCCTCGCTCTGACAGCGAACACTGAAGCTTTCTTT. Protein sequence: CASSLALTANTEAFF.